The 32 T cell receptor beta chains reported below all come from one sample, sequenced in a study of CD8+CD57+ T cells in acquired aplastic anemia. TCR beta VDJ and CDR3 profiles were obtained from a genomic DNA template. From the reads, TCRdb called clonotypes with MiXCR, one entry per CDR3 protein. This table holds under 350,000 distinct CDR3 sequences, 45% to 65% found once. Source material: sorted CD4+, CD8+, or CD8+CD57+ T cells (not recorded which) from PBMCs. The origin of the receptors is a human donor with severe aplastic anemia or a healthy control (not recorded which).

The chain has TRBV15 and TRBJ2-7, with D unclear. This CDR3 spans 12 amino acids. Looked up from germline, CDR1 is LNHNV and CDR2 is YYDKDF (reference sequence). Between the trimmed V and J ends, which lost 0 bases and 2 bases, there was a span of 2 bases. The CDR3, as DNA: TGTGCCACCAGCAGAGAGGCCTACGAGCAGTACTTC. Its protein product is CATSREAYEQYF.

The rearrangement links TRBV7-8 to TRBJ2-3; 7 positions match TRBD2. CDR3 size: 16 residues. With 2 bases clipped from V and 1 base from J, the junction kept 6 bases outside the gene matches. Germline CDR1 SGHVS, CDR2 FQNEAQ. CDR3 DNA: TGTGCCAGCAGCTTAAGTGCGGGGGTGGGCACAGATACGCAGTATTTT. Its translation is CASSLSAGVGTDTQYF.

With regard to this clonotype: One junction end disagrees with the germline gene, perhaps due to a read error. The V call is TRBV20-1, the J call TRBJ1-2; D gene uncertain. The CDR3 sequence is 12 residues long. The germline V gene encodes CDR1 DFQATT and CDR2 SNEGSKA (reference sequence). Here the CDR3 DNA reads TGCAGTGCTAGATCAGCTAATTATGGCTACACCTTC. Translating gives CSARSANYGYTF.

This clonotype was recorded at least ten times. The chain employs TRBV24-1 and TRBJ2-2; D might be TRBD2 (5 bases). Trimming pared 1 base from V and 0 bases from J, leaving 8 bases between. The CDR3 runs to 16 residues. Germline loops: CDR1 KGHDR, CDR2 SFDVKD. The CDR3: CATSDFGGANTGELFF. CDR3 DNA sequence: TGTGCCACCAGTGATTTCGGAGGAGCGAACACCGGGGAGCTGTTTTTT.

The chain recombines TRBV7-9 with TRBJ2-1; D ambiguous. V lost 5 bases to trimming and J lost 9 bases, with 20 bases between them. The length of the CDR3 is 15 residues. The germline V gene encodes CDR1 SEHNR and CDR2 FQNEAQ (reference sequence). CDR3 sequence (DNA): TGTGCCAGCAGCGGGCAACTATTTTCCATCGGTGAGCAGTTCTTC. Amino acids: CASSGQLFSIGEQFF.

This clonotype was recorded only once. J is TRBJ1-1 and V is TRBV7-9; D not resolved. The CDR3 contains 16 residues. V lost 0 bases, J lost 1 base, and 12 bases lay in between. Germline lookup yields CDR1 SEHNR and CDR2 FQNEAQ (reference sequence). The CDR3 coding sequence is TGTGCCAGCAGCTTAGCGCTATTACAGCCGAACACTGAAGCTTTCTTT. Residues: CASSLALLQPNTEAFF.

This sequence joins TRBV7-2 and TRBJ2-7; 7 bases are shared with TRBD2. The CDR3 extends over 14 amino acids. Germline-derived CDR1 and CDR2 are SGHTA and FQGNSA. V dropped 5 bases and J dropped 3; count of bases not matched to a gene: 7. CDR3: CASSPRDYIYEQYF. Here the CDR3 DNA reads TGTGCCAGCAGCCCCCGGGACTACATCTACGAGCAGTACTTC.

This clonotype was counted many times. The chain has TRBV6-1 and TRBJ1-3; 7 nucleotides match TRBD1. CDR3 length: 17 amino acids. Trimming at V came to 2 bases and at J to 0 bases, leaving 7 bases not matched to a gene. Germline V gives CDR1 MNHNS, CDR2 SASEGT. The CDR3 DNA reads as TGTGCCAGCAGTGAAATTAGGGACAGTCGCTCTGGAAACACCATATATTTT. Encoded protein: CASSEIRDSRSGNTIYF.

This chain connects TRBV7-2 to TRBJ1-2; 8 bases are a match to TRBD1. The V segment lost 0 bases and the J segment 5 bases; nucleotides outside the gene matches: 5. CDR1 SGHTA and CDR2 FQGNSA come from the germline V gene. The length of the CDR3 is 15 residues. CDR3 nucleotides: TGTGCCAGCAGCTTAGCAACCCGACAGGGGTATGGCTACACCTTC. This translates into CASSLATRQGYGYTF.

CDR3 DNA: TGTGCCACCCCTAGCGGGCAAGAGACCCAGTACTTC. Its protein product is CATPSGQETQYF. V is TRBV24-1 and J is TRBJ2-5; TRBD2 matches 8 bases. V was pared by 9 bases and J by 2 bases, with 1 base of the junction left unmatched. This CDR3 spans 12 amino acids. Germline V gene lookup returns CDR1 KGHDR and CDR2 SFDVKD.

This clonotype has ten or more counts. This chain uses TRBV7-6 with TRBJ2-2; tentatively, D is TRBD2 (6 bases). Trimming cost V 3 bases and J 4 bases, with 12 bases left between them. CDR3 length: 15 residues. Germline V gene sequence: CDR1 SGHVS, CDR2 FNYEAQ. CDR3 protein: CASSLGGGITGELFF. The DNA of the CDR3 is TGTGCCAGCAGCTTGGGAGGAGGAATCACCGGGGAGCTGTTTTTT.

This clonotype appeared many times. The J gene is TRBJ1-5, the V gene TRBV2; 8 bases match TRBD1. The CDR3 covers 14 residues. Germline V gene data show CDR1 as SNHLY and CDR2 as FYNNEI. V shed 6 bases and J 7 bases; nucleotides not matched to a gene: 8. The CDR3 DNA follows: TGTGCCAGCAGATCGACAGGGGTGGGACAGCCCCAGCATTTT. It translates to CASRSTGVGQPQHF. The complete variable domain, with remaining parts taken from reference TRBV2 and TRBJ1-5, reads EPEVTQTPSHQVTQMGQEVILRCVPISNHLYFYWYRQILGQKVEFLVSFYNNEISEKSEIFDDQFSVERPDGSNFTLKIRSTKLEDSAMYFCASRSTGVGQPQHFGDGTRLSIL.

This clonotype was detected only a few times. This sequence joins TRBV20-1 and TRBJ1-1; D gene ambiguous. Germline CDR1 is DFQATT and CDR2 is SNEGSKA (reference sequence). CDR3 length: 15 amino acids. The V end lost 3 bases, the J end lost 3 bases, and 17 bases lay between the germline ends. CDR3 residues: CSARDRERTDTEAFF. The CDR3 bases are TGCAGTGCTAGGGACCGGGAAAGAACGGACACTGAAGCTTTCTTT.

The chain has TRBV19 and TRBJ2-3; 12 bases are a match to TRBD2. Per the germline V gene, CDR1 is LNHDA and CDR2 is SQIVND (reference sequence). V gave up 9 bases and J gave up 2 bases; unmatched junction bases: 6. The CDR3 totals 15 residues. CDR3 protein: CASRTSGTATDTQYF. The CDR3 DNA reads TGTGCCAGCCGGACTAGCGGGACCGCCACAGATACGCAGTATTTT.

A few counts support this clonotype. This chain joins TRBV15 and TRBJ1-5, with 9 nucleotides matching TRBD1. This CDR3 region has 15 residues. The germline gives CDR1 LNHNV, CDR2 YYDKDF (reference sequence). V lost 7 bases, J lost 0 bases, and 4 bases stayed unmatched. The CDR3 nucleotides are TGTGCCACCACCCGGGACAGGGTTAGCAATCAGCCCCAGCATTTT. This encodes CATTRDRVSNQPQHF. The full variable domain, in which reference TRBV15 and TRBJ1-5 provide the parts outside the CDR3, is DAMVIQNPRYQVTQFGKPVTLSCSQTLNHNVMYWYQQKSSQAPKLLFHYYDKDFNNEADTPDNFQSRRPNTSFCFLDIRSPGLGDTAMYLCATTRDRVSNQPQHFGDGTRLSIL.

CDR3 residues: CATSDSGSGQETQYF. CDR3 DNA: TGTGCCACCAGTGATTCGGGGTCCGGCCAAGAGACCCAGTACTTC. The chain is built from TRBV24-1 and TRBJ2-5, with a weak D call TRBD2 (5 bases). CDR3 length: 15 amino acids. CDR1 is KGHDR, CDR2 SFDVKD, per germline. V lost 2 bases and J lost 1, with 10 bases in between.

This clonotype was observed at least ten times. The V call is TRBV29-1, the J call TRBJ2-5, with D perhaps given as TRBD1 or TRBD2 (5 bases each). Germline values: CDR1 SQVTM, CDR2 ANQGSEA. Trimming cost V 5 bases and J 1 base, with 14 bases left between them. The CDR3 is 14 amino acids. CDR3 amino acids: CSVKLVGGQETQYF. CDR3 bases: TGCAGCGTTAAGTTGGTTGGGGGCCAAGAGACCCAGTACTTC.

V is TRBV9 and J is TRBJ2-3; 7 bases align to TRBD2. CDR1 and CDR2 (germline): SGDLS, YYNGEE. The CDR3 runs 17 residues. J was trimmed by 6 bases and V by 4 bases; bases with no gene match: 17. The CDR3, as DNA: TGTGCCAGCAGCATCGGGTGGGGGGGGGGGGATACGGATACGCAGTATTTT. Translated, it gives CASSIGWGGGDTDTQYF.

The chain carries TRBV19 and TRBJ1-1; D unclear. The CDR3 loop spans 15 amino acids. The germline gives CDR1 LNHDA, CDR2 SQIVND (reference sequence). The ends were cut back, 1 base at V and 2 bases at J, with 11 bases in the middle. CDR3 residues: CASSIVAGSNTEAFF. The DNA for the CDR3 is TGTGCCAGTAGTATAGTGGCGGGTTCCAACACTGAAGCTTTCTTT. The variable domain in full, with the rest retrieved from reference TRBV19 and TRBJ1-1, is DGGITQSPKYLFRKEGQNVTLSCEQNLNHDAMYWYRQDPGQGLRLIYYSQIVNDFQKGDIAEGYSVSREKKESFPLTVTSAQKNPTAFYLCASSIVAGSNTEAFFGQGTRLTVV.

This clonotype has more than one count but fewer than ten. This chain joins TRBV10-3 and TRBJ2-3, with TRBD1 matching over 7 bases. CDR1 and CDR2 (germline): ENHRY, SYGVKD. CDR3 length: 14 amino acids. Trimming at V came to 11 bases and at J to 5 bases, leaving 13 bases not matched to a gene. The CDR3: CAAWDSAVKDTQYF. CDR3 nucleotide sequence: TGTGCCGCGTGGGACAGCGCAGTTAAAGATACGCAGTATTTT.

Concerning this clonotype: A clone one base away is much larger, so this may be a read error. The V gene is TRBV9, the J gene TRBJ2-7; 9 positions agree with TRBD1. V shed 3 bases, J shed 2 bases, and the junction held 3 bases outside the gene matches. The CDR3 extends over 14 amino acids. The germline V gene encodes CDR1 SGDLS and CDR2 YYNGEE. DNA of the CDR3: TGTGCCAGCAGCGCCGGGACAGGGACCTACGAGCAGTACTTC. Amino acids: CASSAGTGTYEQYF. The whole variable domain, filled in from reference TRBV9 and TRBJ2-7, reads DSGVTQTPKHLITATGQRVTLRCSPRSGDLSVYWYQQSLDQGLQFLIQYYNGEERAKGNILERFSAQQFPDLHSELNLSSLELGDSALYFCASSAGTGTYEQYFGPGTRLTVT.

V gene TRBV7-3 combines with J gene TRBJ2-1; D not certain. Deletions cut 5 bases from V and 4 bases from J, with 12 bases between. The CDR3 runs to 14 residues. Germline V CDR1 and CDR2: SGHTA, FQGTGA. CDR3 protein: CASSGLGSYNEQFF. The DNA of the CDR3 is TGTGCCAGCAGCGGGTTAGGTTCGTACAATGAGCAGTTCTTC.

This clonotype was seen a few times. The chain carries TRBV12-5 and TRBJ2-1, with D possibly TRBD2 on 7 matching bases. The length of the CDR3 is 19 residues. CDR1 and CDR2 (germline): LGHNT, FRNRAP. V lost 2 bases and J lost 0, with 20 bases in between. The CDR3 DNA is TGTGCTAGTGGTTTGCTAACGGTTGGGGGGGCGAGCTCCTACAATGAGCAGTTCTTC. It translates to CASGLLTVGGASSYNEQFF.

The CDR3 here is CATSSIRQGGNQPQHF. The CDR3 coding sequence is TGTGCCACCAGCAGTATCCGACAAGGGGGCAATCAGCCCCAGCATTTT. The chain joins TRBV15 to TRBJ1-5; tentative D call: TRBD1 (5 bases). There are 16 residues in the CDR3. The V gene lost 3 bases and the J gene lost 2 bases, with 14 bases spanning the gap. The germline gives CDR1 LNHNV, CDR2 YYDKDF (reference sequence).

This clonotype was recorded at least ten times. This chain uses TRBV2 with TRBJ1-5; no definite D call. The ends were cut back, 3 bases at V and 4 bases at J, with 10 bases in the middle. Germline CDR1 is SNHLY and CDR2 is FYNNEI. This CDR3 spans 14 amino acids. The CDR3 sequence is CASSELGRNQPQHF. CDR3 bases: TGTGCCAGCAGTGAGTTGGGCAGGAATCAGCCCCAGCATTTT.

This CDR3 reads CASSGPGGGENNEQFF. The DNA of the CDR3 is TGTGCCAGCAGCGGCCCGGGGGGCGGGGAGAACAATGAGCAGTTCTTC. The V gene is TRBV9, the J gene TRBJ2-1; tentative D call: TRBD2 (7 bases). The CDR3 runs to 16 residues. Germline V gene sequence: CDR1 SGDLS, CDR2 YYNGEE. Deletions cut 3 bases from V and 5 bases from J, with 18 bases between.

The rearrangement uses TRBV20-1 and TRBJ2-7, with 7 positions matching TRBD2. The CDR3 sequence is 13 residues long. The germline V gene has CDR1 DFQATT and CDR2 SNEGSKA (reference sequence). V shed 0 bases, J shed 2 bases, and the junction held 1 base outside the gene matches. The CDR3 DNA follows: TGCAGTGCTAGAGAGGGGACTACCTACGAGCAGTACTTC. Its protein is CSAREGTTYEQYF.

This clonotype was counted only a few times. The chain couples TRBV2 to TRBJ2-7, with D possibly matching TRBD2 (6 bases). The germline V gene has CDR1 SNHLY and CDR2 FYNNEI. Trimming took off 8 bases at V and 4 bases at J, with 15 bases between the two ends. The CDR3 is 13 amino acids. The CDR3 coding sequence is TGTGCCAGCGAAGGAGGGAATGATTACGAGCAGTACTTC. This codes for CASEGGNDYEQYF. Filled out from reference TRBV2 and TRBJ2-7, the complete variable domain reads EPEVTQTPSHQVTQMGQEVILRCVPISNHLYFYWYRQILGQKVEFLVSFYNNEISEKSEIFDDQFSVERPDGSNFTLKIRSTKLEDSAMYFCASEGGNDYEQYFGPGTRLTVT.

The chain couples TRBV10-3 to TRBJ1-5; D not resolved. The germline V gene encodes CDR1 ENHRY and CDR2 SYGVKD. The V and J ends lost 4 bases and 4 bases respectively, with 11 bases between them. The CDR3 spans 14 residues. CDR3 amino acids: CAISGTGLNQPQHF. CDR3 sequence (DNA): TGTGCCATCAGTGGAACGGGTCTGAATCAGCCCCAGCATTTT.

This clonotype occurred many times. The chain employs TRBV20-1 and TRBJ1-1; D is undetermined. Looked up from germline, CDR1 is DFQATT and CDR2 is SNEGSKA (reference sequence). Trimming took off 4 bases at V and 0 bases at J, with 9 bases between the two ends. The CDR3 has 13 amino acids. CDR3 protein: CSAIDTMNTEAFF. CDR3 coding DNA: TGCAGTGCTATAGACACGATGAACACTGAAGCTTTCTTT.

A note on this clonotype: It is unclear where the CDR3 begins or ends on the DNA, so no DNA is shown, and the CDR3 is as TCRdb lists it. The CDR3 spells CASSTGEYYTFGSGNQETQYF. V and J are TRBV7-2 and TRBJ2-5; the table's D gene call, TRBD2, was not cross checked with the DNA. Germline values: CDR1 SGHTA, CDR2 FQGNSA. The CDR3 numbers 21 amino acids, ends counted.

The rearrangement links TRBV7-2 to TRBJ1-5, with D unresolved. Germline V gene lookup returns CDR1 SGHTA and CDR2 FQGNSA. V shed 1 base and J shed 7 bases, with 11 bases lying between them. CDR3 length: 14 residues. CDR3 amino acids: CASSLGGFGQPQHF. For the CDR3, the DNA is TGTGCCAGCAGCTTAGGTGGGTTTGGGCAGCCCCAGCATTTT.